This is a list of T cell receptor beta chains from one sample in a study of T cells in Graves' hyperthyroidism and ophthalmopathy. TCRdb redid the calling of the multiplex PCR reads with MiXCR, one entry per CDR3 protein. The sample lists fewer than 400,000 distinct CDR3 sequences; around 14% were seen once. Source material: blood. Every receptor here comes from a woman aged 18-29 years with Graves' hyperthyroidism that later progressed to Graves' ophthalmopathy. Both conserved end residues are part of each CDR3. Fields, in order: V gene, CDR3 length, clone size, D gene, J gene, CDR3 DNA, CDR3 protein. A D gene is named only where the DNA matches it firmly. Some rows have no size entry. The others give once, few or many, or a class for an expanded clone.

V gene: TRBV19
CDR3 length: 14
clone size: few
D gene: TRBD1
J gene: TRBJ2-7
CDR3 DNA: TGTGCCAGTAGCCCGACAGGGAGTATCAACGAGCAGTACTTC
CDR3 protein: CASSPTGSINEQYF

V gene: TRBV5-5
CDR3 length: 17
clone size: many
D gene: TRBD2
J gene: TRBJ2-1
CDR3 DNA: TGTGCCAGCAGGGGGACTAGCGGGAGGATTTCCTACAATGAGCAGTTCTTC
CDR3 protein: CASRGTSGRISYNEQFF

V gene: TRBV28
CDR3 length: 17
clone size: many
D gene: -
J gene: TRBJ2-1
CDR3 DNA: TGTGCCAGCGGGCCCCTACAGGGCCTACGGAAAAACAATGAGCAGTTCTTC
CDR3 protein: CASGPLQGLRKNNEQFF

V gene: TRBV6-1
CDR3 length: 12
clone size: many
D gene: -
J gene: TRBJ2-7
CDR3 DNA: TGTGCCAGCAGTTGGGCCAGGGAGGAGCAGTACTTC
CDR3 protein: CASSWAREEQYF

V gene: TRBV5-8
CDR3 length: 18
clone size: -
D gene: TRBD1
J gene: TRBJ1-1
CDR3 DNA: TGTGCCAGCAGCGCGGGGGGCAGGGGGCGCGGAATGAACACTGAAGCTTTCTTT
CDR3 protein: CASSAGGRGRGMNTEAFF

V gene: TRBV27
CDR3 length: 14
clone size: many
D gene: -
J gene: TRBJ1-5
CDR3 DNA: TGTGCCAGCAGTGAGGGTTATAGCAATCAGCCCCAGCATTTT
CDR3 protein: CASSEGYSNQPQHF

V gene: TRBV18
CDR3 length: 17
clone size: many
D gene: -
J gene: TRBJ1-3
CDR3 DNA: TGTGCCAGCTCACCACCGGGAACAGGGCACTCTGGAAACACCATATATTTT
CDR3 protein: CASSPPGTGHSGNTIYF

V gene: TRBV28
CDR3 length: 14
clone size: many
D gene: -
J gene: TRBJ2-1
CDR3 DNA: TGTGCCAGCAGTTTGGGGGGGGCTAGGGATGAGCAGTTCTTC
CDR3 protein: CASSLGGARDEQFF

V gene: TRBV7-2
CDR3 length: 15
clone size: many
D gene: TRBD2
J gene: TRBJ2-7
CDR3 DNA: TGTGCCAGCAGCTTACAGAGCGGGAGCTCCTACGAGCAGTACTTC
CDR3 protein: CASSLQSGSSYEQYF

V gene: TRBV7-8
CDR3 length: 15
clone size: -
D gene: -
J gene: TRBJ1-6
CDR3 DNA: TGTGCCAGCAGCTTACTCCCAGTAGAAGATTCACCCCTCCACTTT
CDR3 protein: CASSLLPVEDSPLHF

V gene: TRBV27
CDR3 length: 11
clone size: many
D gene: -
J gene: TRBJ2-7
CDR3 DNA: TGTGCCAGCGCCGGGGTCTACGAGCAGTACTTC
CDR3 protein: CASAGVYEQYF

V gene: TRBV19
CDR3 length: 15
clone size: few
D gene: -
J gene: TRBJ1-3
CDR3 DNA: TGTGCCAGTAGTTCCCCGTACTTCTCTGGAAACACCATATATTTT
CDR3 protein: CASSSPYFSGNTIYF

V gene: TRBV7-2
CDR3 length: 13
clone size: -
D gene: TRBD2
J gene: TRBJ2-1
CDR3 DNA: TGTGCCAGCAGCTTGCGGGAGGGCAATGAGCAGTTCTTC
CDR3 protein: CASSLREGNEQFF

V gene: TRBV6-1
CDR3 length: 17
clone size: -
D gene: TRBD2
J gene: TRBJ2-2
CDR3 DNA: TGTGCCAGCAGTGAAGCCAGGACTAGCGGGGTCCCCGGGGAGCTGGTTTTT
CDR3 protein: CASSEARTSGVPGELVF

V gene: TRBV12-3/TRBV12-4
CDR3 length: 11
clone size: -
D gene: -
J gene: TRBJ1-5
CDR3 DNA: TGTGCCAGCAGTAAAGGTCAGCCCCAGCATTTT
CDR3 protein: CASSKGQPQHF

V gene: TRBV14
CDR3 length: 16
clone size: few
D gene: -
J gene: TRBJ1-1
CDR3 DNA: TGTGCCAGCAGCCAAGGGGCGGCTGGGTGGGGCACTGAAGCTTTCTTT
CDR3 protein: CASSQGAAGWGTEAFF

V gene: TRBV5-5
CDR3 length: 16
clone size: few
D gene: -
J gene: TRBJ1-3
CDR3 DNA: TGTGCCAGCAGCGTCGGGGGGACCGTCTCTGGAAACACCATATATTTT
CDR3 protein: CASSVGGTVSGNTIYF

V gene: TRBV6-2/TRBV6-3
CDR3 length: 15
clone size: -
D gene: -
J gene: TRBJ2-7
CDR3 DNA: TGTGCCAGCAGTTACTTCACGGGCTTATCCTACGAGCAGTACTTC
CDR3 protein: CASSYFTGLSYEQYF

V gene: TRBV28
CDR3 length: 18
clone size: many
D gene: TRBD2
J gene: TRBJ2-5
CDR3 DNA: TGTGCCAGCAGTTTGGTGGGGACTAGCGGGAGTCCGACGGAGACCCAGTACTTC
CDR3 protein: CASSLVGTSGSPTETQYF

V gene: TRBV28
CDR3 length: 16
clone size: -
D gene: TRBD1
J gene: TRBJ2-1
CDR3 DNA: TGTGCCAGCAGTTTAGTACAGGGGAGCCACTACAATGAGCAGTTCTTC
CDR3 protein: CASSLVQGSHYNEQFF

V gene: TRBV27
CDR3 length: 15
clone size: -
D gene: TRBD1
J gene: TRBJ1-5
CDR3 DNA: TGTGCCAGCAGTCCTGGGACAGGGGTTTATCAGCCCCAGCATTTT
CDR3 protein: CASSPGTGVYQPQHF

V gene: TRBV24-1
CDR3 length: 14
clone size: -
D gene: -
J gene: TRBJ2-1
CDR3 DNA: TGTGCCACCAGTGTTACAGGGTCTTACAATGAGCAGTTCTTC
CDR3 protein: CATSVTGSYNEQFF

V gene: TRBV5-1
CDR3 length: 12
clone size: many
D gene: TRBD1
J gene: TRBJ1-2
CDR3 DNA: TGCGCCAGCAGAACAGGGGACTATGGCTACACCTTC
CDR3 protein: CASRTGDYGYTF

V gene: TRBV28
CDR3 length: 18
clone size: many
D gene: TRBD2
J gene: TRBJ2-7
CDR3 DNA: TGTGCCAGCAGTTTATGGATAGGGGGACTAGCGGGCAGCTACGAGCAGTACTTC
CDR3 protein: CASSLWIGGLAGSYEQYF

V gene: TRBV20-1
CDR3 length: 14
clone size: few
D gene: -
J gene: TRBJ2-7
CDR3 DNA: TGCAGTGCTAGAGATTATCAGGATGCCGGAGAGCAGTACTTC
CDR3 protein: CSARDYQDAGEQYF

V gene: TRBV5-1
CDR3 length: 13
clone size: -
D gene: TRBD2
J gene: TRBJ2-1
CDR3 DNA: TGCGCCAGCAGCTCGGGACTAAACAATGAGCAGTTCTTC
CDR3 protein: CASSSGLNNEQFF

V gene: TRBV7-9
CDR3 length: 16
clone size: many
D gene: -
J gene: TRBJ2-3
CDR3 DNA: TGTGCCAGCAGCTTAGGGGGAGTTGGAACGACAGATACGCAGTATTTT
CDR3 protein: CASSLGGVGTTDTQYF

V gene: TRBV20-1
CDR3 length: 13
clone size: -
D gene: -
J gene: TRBJ1-4
CDR3 DNA: TGCAGTGCTCTCGCCGGAGGGTCCGAAAAACTGTTTTTT
CDR3 protein: CSALAGGSEKLFF

V gene: TRBV6-1
CDR3 length: 17
clone size: many
D gene: -
J gene: TRBJ2-3
CDR3 DNA: TGTGCCAGCAGTGAAGCGCCCCCGGGATATAGCACAGATACGCAGTATTTT
CDR3 protein: CASSEAPPGYSTDTQYF

V gene: TRBV7-8
CDR3 length: 14
clone size: few
D gene: -
J gene: TRBJ1-1
CDR3 DNA: TGTGCCAGCAGCTTAAATGGCAGGAACACTGAAGCTTTCTTT
CDR3 protein: CASSLNGRNTEAFF

V gene: TRBV4-1
CDR3 length: 15
clone size: -
D gene: TRBD1
J gene: TRBJ2-3
CDR3 DNA: TGCGCCAGCAGCGCCGGGACAGGAGGCACAGATACGCAGTATTTT
CDR3 protein: CASSAGTGGTDTQYF

V gene: TRBV18
CDR3 length: 14
clone size: many
D gene: -
J gene: TRBJ1-6
CDR3 DNA: TGTGCCAGCTCACCGAGGGCCTATAATTCACCCCTCCACTTT
CDR3 protein: CASSPRAYNSPLHF

V gene: TRBV29-1
CDR3 length: 12
clone size: many
D gene: -
J gene: TRBJ2-3
CDR3 DNA: TGCAGCGTTCGTACAGGGACAGATACGCAGTATTTT
CDR3 protein: CSVRTGTDTQYF

V gene: TRBV5-1
CDR3 length: 22
clone size: -
D gene: TRBD2
J gene: TRBJ2-7
CDR3 DNA: TGCGCCAGCGGCTTGGCCGAATATCGGGGGGGACTAGCGGGAGGGCCCTCCTACGAGCAGTACTTC
CDR3 protein: CASGLAEYRGGLAGGPSYEQYF

V gene: TRBV6-1
CDR3 length: 12
clone size: many
D gene: -
J gene: TRBJ1-1
CDR3 DNA: TGTGCCAGCAGTGACGGACTTAAGAAAGCTTTCTTT
CDR3 protein: CASSDGLKKAFF

V gene: TRBV11-2
CDR3 length: 15
clone size: many
D gene: TRBD2
J gene: TRBJ2-1
CDR3 DNA: TGTGCCAGCAGCCCACTAGCGGGGTCCTACAATGAGCAGTTCTTC
CDR3 protein: CASSPLAGSYNEQFF

V gene: TRBV20-1
CDR3 length: 16
clone size: -
D gene: TRBD2
J gene: TRBJ2-3
CDR3 DNA: TGCAGTGCTAGAGAAATGACTAGCGGGACCACAGATACGCAGTATTTT
CDR3 protein: CSAREMTSGTTDTQYF

V gene: TRBV7-2
CDR3 length: 17
clone size: -
D gene: -
J gene: TRBJ1-1
CDR3 DNA: TGTGCCAGCAGCCCAGCGAGGACGACTGAGGGAAACACTGAAGCTTTCTTT
CDR3 protein: CASSPARTTEGNTEAFF

V gene: TRBV12-3/TRBV12-4
CDR3 length: 11
clone size: -
D gene: -
J gene: TRBJ2-1
CDR3 DNA: TGTGCCAGCAGCCGGGGGGCTGAGCAGTTCTTC
CDR3 protein: CASSRGAEQFF

V gene: TRBV5-1
CDR3 length: 16
clone size: many
D gene: TRBD2
J gene: TRBJ2-1
CDR3 DNA: TGCGCCAGCAGCTTGGACGAAGCGGGAGTTGGGAATGAGCAGTTCTTC
CDR3 protein: CASSLDEAGVGNEQFF

V gene: TRBV27
CDR3 length: 14
clone size: many
D gene: TRBD1
J gene: TRBJ1-1
CDR3 DNA: TGTGCCAGCAGTACACGGACAGGGAACACTGAAGCTTTCTTT
CDR3 protein: CASSTRTGNTEAFF

V gene: TRBV5-5
CDR3 length: 13
clone size: -
D gene: -
J gene: TRBJ2-1
CDR3 DNA: TGTGCCAGCAGCTTGGCGCTAGTAGGTGAGCAGTTCTTC
CDR3 protein: CASSLALVGEQFF

V gene: TRBV20-1
CDR3 length: 14
clone size: -
D gene: TRBD2
J gene: TRBJ2-7
CDR3 DNA: TGCAGTGCGGGACTAGCGGGAACTTCCTACGAGCAGTACTTC
CDR3 protein: CSAGLAGTSYEQYF

V gene: TRBV28
CDR3 length: 14
clone size: few
D gene: TRBD1
J gene: TRBJ1-6
CDR3 DNA: TGTGCCAGCGGTCCGGGACAGGGGAATTCACCCCTCCGCTTT
CDR3 protein: CASGPGQGNSPLRF

V gene: TRBV10-3
CDR3 length: 13
clone size: -
D gene: TRBD2
J gene: TRBJ2-2
CDR3 DNA: TGTGCCGGGCTCGGGAGGGACACCGGGGAGCTGTTTTTT
CDR3 protein: CAGLGRDTGELFF

V gene: TRBV5-6
CDR3 length: 19
clone size: few
D gene: -
J gene: TRBJ2-2
CDR3 DNA: TGTGCCAGCAGCCTTGAGGGCTCTTTCAGCCCCGCGAACACCGGGGAGCTGTTTTTT
CDR3 protein: CASSLEGSFSPANTGELFF

V gene: TRBV10-2
CDR3 length: 13
clone size: -
D gene: -
J gene: TRBJ1-5
CDR3 DNA: TGCGCCAGCAGCCCCGGGTCCATCACGCCCCAGCATTTT
CDR3 protein: CASSPGSITPQHF

V gene: TRBV12-3/TRBV12-4
CDR3 length: 14
clone size: many
D gene: -
J gene: TRBJ1-1
CDR3 DNA: TGTGCCAGCAGTTTTAAGAGGCTGAACACTGAAGCTTTCTTT
CDR3 protein: CASSFKRLNTEAFF

V gene: TRBV20-1
CDR3 length: 15
clone size: -
D gene: -
J gene: TRBJ1-1
CDR3 DNA: TGCAGTGCCCAGGACACGACAGATATGAACACTGAAGCTTTCTTT
CDR3 protein: CSAQDTTDMNTEAFF

V gene: TRBV5-1
CDR3 length: 17
clone size: many
D gene: TRBD1
J gene: TRBJ2-7
CDR3 DNA: TGCGCCAGCAGCTTGGAGGGCGGCAGGGGGCTCGGCTACGAGCAGTACTTC
CDR3 protein: CASSLEGGRGLGYEQYF

V gene: TRBV28
CDR3 length: 14
clone size: -
D gene: -
J gene: TRBJ2-2
CDR3 DNA: TGTGCCAGCACCACCCTGGGGGTTACCGGGGAGCTGTTTTTT
CDR3 protein: CASTTLGVTGELFF

V gene: TRBV9
CDR3 length: 19
clone size: -
D gene: TRBD2
J gene: TRBJ2-3
CDR3 DNA: TGTGCCAGCAGCGTAGAGCCCAACGGACTAGCGGGATCTGCAGATACGCAGTATTTT
CDR3 protein: CASSVEPNGLAGSADTQYF

V gene: TRBV28
CDR3 length: 15
clone size: many
D gene: TRBD1
J gene: TRBJ2-3
CDR3 DNA: TGTGCCAGCAGTTTACGGGGACAGCCTCCAGCTACGCAGTATTTT
CDR3 protein: CASSLRGQPPATQYF